What follows are 20 T cell receptor beta chains derived from one specimen sequenced in a study of T cells after posttransplantation cyclophosphamide. Busulfan-fludarabine conditioning, marrow transplant, and cyclophosphamide on days +3 and +4 were administered. Measured with immunoSEQ multiplex PCR; TCRdb has only the in-frame clones, and not every one. The data contain roughly 11,000 clones, about 90% of them singletons. This material consisted of PBMCs, taken after allogeneic stem cell transplant with posttransplant cyclophosphamide. These receptors all come from a female patient in her 30s who received an allogeneic stem cell transplant from an unrelated donor, was CMV-positive, and had no GVHD. These T cells may partly come from the graft donor.

The chain couples TRBV30 to TRBJ1-5, with TRBD1 matching over 9 bases. V was clipped by 3 bases and J by 3 bases; unmatched bases: 3. CDR1 and CDR2 from the germline V gene are GTSNPN and SVGIG (reference sequence). The CDR3 covers 14 residues. The CDR3 bases are TGTGCCTGGAGCCGGACAGGGGACAATCAGCCCCAGCATTTT. It codes for CAWSRTGDNQPQHF. The full variable domain, with the rest looked up from reference TRBV30 and TRBJ1-5, is SQTIHQWPATLVQPVGSPLSLECTVEGTSNPNLYWYRQAAGRGLQLLFYSVGIGQISSEVPQNLSASRPQDRQFILSSKKLLLSDSGFYLCAWSRTGDNQPQHFGDGTRLSIL.

A single count supports this clone. The chain recombines TRBV29-1 with TRBJ1-1, with 9 bases identical to TRBD1. The CDR3 is 13 residues long. Trimming at V came to 8 bases and at J to 0 bases, leaving 4 bases not matched to a gene. From germline, CDR1 is SQVTM and CDR2 ANQGSEA. The CDR3 sequence is CSSGTGLNTEAFF. The CDR3 nucleotides are TGCAGCTCCGGGACAGGGCTGAACACTGAAGCTTTCTTT.

The V and J genes are TRBV9 and TRBJ2-1, with D possibly TRBD2 on 5 matching bases. V lost 3 bases and J lost 10, with 5 bases in between. This CDR3 comprises 10 residues. The germline V gene has CDR1 SGDLS and CDR2 YYNGEE. CDR3 region: CASSGREQFF. The CDR3 bases are TGTGCCAGCAGCGGGAGGGAGCAGTTCTTC. The whole variable domain, remainder taken from reference TRBV9 and TRBJ2-1, is DSGVTQTPKHLITATGQRVTLRCSPRSGDLSVYWYQQSLDQGLQFLIQYYNGEERAKGNILERFSAQQFPDLHSELNLSSLELGDSALYFCASSGREQFFGPGTRLTVL.

This clone appeared a single time. V usage is TRBV25-1 and J usage is TRBJ2-4, with 8 nucleotides matching TRBD2. From germline, CDR1 is MGHDK and CDR2 SYGVNS. The CDR3 consists of 17 residues. The trim removed 6 bases at V and 0 bases at J, leaving 10 bases unmatched. The CDR3 is CASRPGGSSVAKNIQYF. In nucleotides, the CDR3 is TGTGCCAGCAGACCGGGAGGGAGCTCAGTAGCCAAAAACATTCAGTACTTC.

The chain uses TRBV11-3 and TRBJ2-5; 12 positions match TRBD1. Germline values: CDR1 SGHNT, CDR2 YENEEA. CDR3 length: 15 amino acids. V gave up 5 bases and J gave up 2 bases; unmatched junction bases: 3. Written as DNA, the CDR3 is TGTGCCAGCAGCCCGGGACAGGGGGCTCAAGAGACCCAGTACTTC. Translation gives CASSPGQGAQETQYF.

The gene calls are TRBV7-8 and TRBJ2-7; maybe TRBD1 (6 bases). The CDR3 is made up of 15 amino acids. In germline, CDR1 is SGHVS, CDR2 FQNEAQ. Trimming pared 0 bases from V and 4 bases from J, leaving 13 bases between. The CDR3 DNA follows: TGTGCCAGCAGCTTAGCGTATTGGACAGTTTACGAGCAGTACTTC. Protein: CASSLAYWTVYEQYF.

This rearrangement joins TRBV5-6 to TRBJ2-3; TRBD2 might be the D (5 bases). Germline CDR1 reads SGHDT; CDR2 reads YYEEEE. Trimming stripped 5 bases from V and 0 bases from J, with 16 bases between. The CDR3 runs 16 residues. This CDR3 is CASRLGRSSSTDTQYF. The CDR3 DNA reads TGTGCCAGCAGGTTAGGGAGATCCTCTAGCACAGATACGCAGTATTTT.

The V call is TRBV28, the J call TRBJ1-1; maybe TRBD1 (5 bases). Trimming left V 6 bases short and J 11 bases short, with 16 bases between. The CDR3 contains 12 residues. Germline V gene data show CDR1 as MDHEN and CDR2 as SYDVKM. For the CDR3, the DNA is TGTGCCAGCAGGAGCGGGGCTTTGGGGGCTTTCTTT. Its protein product is CASRSGALGAFF.

The chain carries TRBV7-9 and TRBJ1-6, with 7 bases lining up with TRBD1. The CDR3 sequence is 17 residues long. The ends lost 1 base at V and 8 bases at J; junction bases unmatched: 11. In germline, CDR1 is SEHNR, CDR2 FQNEAQ (reference sequence). The CDR3 sequence is CASSLVSTGKLYSPLHF. The CDR3 nucleotides read TGTGCCAGCAGCTTAGTATCGACAGGGAAGTTGTATTCACCCCTCCACTTT.

The genes are TRBV30 and TRBJ2-1; perhaps TRBD1 as D (5 bases). The V and J ends lost 4 bases and 8 bases respectively, with 18 bases between them. The germline gives CDR1 GTSNPN, CDR2 SVGIG (reference sequence). This CDR3 comprises 14 residues. As DNA, the CDR3 is TGTGCCTGGATTGGCGCCCAGGGTAACGATGAGCAGTTCTTC. This translates into CAWIGAQGNDEQFF.

The rearrangement joins TRBV18 to TRBJ1-2; 7 nucleotides agree with TRBD1. Germline lookup yields CDR1 KGHSH and CDR2 LQKENI. The CDR3 contains 14 residues. V gave up 3 bases and J gave up 3 bases; unmatched junction bases: 4. The CDR3 DNA reads TGTGCCAGCTCACCCTTAGGACAGGACTATGGCTACACCTTC. Amino acids: CASSPLGQDYGYTF.

A single count supports this clone. This rearrangement joins TRBV18 to TRBJ1-2; the match to TRBD1 covers 7 bases. The CDR3 sequence is 13 residues long. The V gene's germline CDR1 is KGHSH and CDR2 LQKENI. The J segment lost 8 bases and the V segment lost 6 bases, leaving 9 bases of the junction unmatched. CDR3 DNA: TGTGCCAGCTCGCGAAGGACAGGATTGGGCTACACCTTC. It translates to CASSRRTGLGYTF.

This clone has just one count. The rearrangement links TRBV4-1 to TRBJ2-3, with 7 nucleotides matching TRBD2. The CDR3 covers 17 residues. V shed 0 bases, J shed 4 bases, and the junction held 10 bases outside the gene matches. Germline V gene lookup returns CDR1 MGHRA and CDR2 YSYEKL. The CDR3 DNA reads TGCGCCAGCAGCCAAGATCCTGGGCGGGGGATACCAGATACGCAGTATTTT. Protein sequence: CASSQDPGRGIPDTQYF.

The V and J genes are TRBV29-1 and TRBJ1-2, with unresolved D. The CDR3 totals 11 residues. CDR1 and CDR2 (germline): SQVTM, ANQGSEA. V lost 7 bases to trimming and J lost 2 bases, with 8 bases between them. This chain's CDR3 is CSATSNYGYTF. The CDR3 DNA follows: TGCAGCGCGACATCGAACTATGGCTACACCTTC. The whole variable domain, remainder taken from reference TRBV29-1 and TRBJ1-2, is SAVISQKPSRDICQRGTSLTIQCQVDSQVTMMFWYRQQPGQSLTLIATANQGSEATYESGFVIDKFPISRPNLTFSTLTVSNMSPEDSSIYLCSATSNYGYTFGSGTRLTVV.

This clone came up a few times. The V call is TRBV6-1, the J call TRBJ1-5, with a tentative D call TRBD1 (6 bases). In germline, CDR1 is MNHNS, CDR2 SASEGT. CDR3 length: 14 amino acids. Deletions cut 5 bases from V and 4 bases from J, with 12 bases between. The CDR3 is CASSLRDTNQPQHF. The CDR3, as DNA: TGTGCCAGCAGTCTCCGGGACACAAATCAGCCCCAGCATTTT.

CDR3 nucleotide sequence: TGTGCCAGCAGTTTCGCGGGCAGGAACGAAAAACTGTTTTTT. Translated: CASSFAGRNEKLFF. The chain uses TRBV28 and TRBJ1-4, with no clear D. Germline V gives CDR1 MDHEN, CDR2 SYDVKM. The CDR3 is made up of 14 amino acids. V lost 3 bases and J 8 bases, leaving 13 bases between the germline ends.

This chain connects TRBV9 to TRBJ2-7; 9 bases are shared with TRBD1. Germline V gene sequence: CDR1 SGDLS, CDR2 YYNGEE. The CDR3 length is 14 residues. V gave up 4 bases and J gave up 5 bases; unmatched junction bases: 7. The CDR3 protein is CASSPWDRVHEQYF. For the CDR3, the DNA is TGTGCCAGCAGCCCCTGGGACAGGGTCCACGAGCAGTACTTC.

The chain combines TRBV7-9 with TRBJ1-1, with D possibly being TRBD1 (6 bases). This CDR3 region has 15 residues. Germline loops: CDR1 SEHNR, CDR2 FQNEAQ (reference sequence). Deletions cut 7 bases from V and 3 bases from J, with 18 bases between. The CDR3 coding sequence is TGTGCCAGCACCCCTACTTTGGGGGCTGACACTGAAGCTTTCTTT. Translating it yields CASTPTLGADTEAFF.

The chain couples TRBV15 to TRBJ2-7; tentative D call: TRBD1 (5 bases). V was pared by 8 bases and J by 4 bases, with 15 bases between. Germline CDR1 LNHNV, CDR2 YYDKDF (reference sequence). The CDR3 is 13 amino acids. In nucleotides, the CDR3 is TGTGCCACCGAGGACCGACAGAATTACGAGCAGTACTTC. Amino acid sequence: CATEDRQNYEQYF.

The chain combines TRBV6-5 with TRBJ2-7; D is unresolved. V shed 4 bases and J shed 2 bases, with 12 bases lying between them. Germline lookup yields CDR1 MNHEY and CDR2 SVGAGI. This CDR3 contains 14 residues. The CDR3 sequence is CASSSQTSPYEQYF. The CDR3 DNA follows: TGTGCCAGCAGTTCACAGACATCGCCCTACGAGCAGTACTTC.